This entry lists 30 T cell receptor beta chains sequenced from one sample in a study of T cell responses to AZD1222 COVID-19 vaccine. The table came from immunoSEQ multiplex PCR; TCRdb's copy has only in-frame clones and leaves some out. The sample contains about 110,000 clones, about nine tenths of which appear only once. Sequencing used peripheral blood, obtained on day 0 of AZD1222 vaccination. These receptors all come from an adult in good health.

V is TRBV5-5 and J is TRBJ1-5, with D tentatively TRBD1 (6 bases). Germline lookup yields CDR1 SGHKS and CDR2 YYEKEE (reference sequence). The CDR3 has 13 residues. Trimming cost V 4 bases and J 7 bases, with 12 bases left between them. The CDR3 here is CASSHREGQPQHF. Written as DNA, the CDR3 is TGTGCCAGCAGCCACAGGGAAGGCCAGCCCCAGCATTTT.

The V gene is TRBV7-2, the J gene TRBJ1-5; possibly TRBD1 for D (6 bases). The CDR3 runs 14 residues. In germline, CDR1 is SGHTA, CDR2 FQGNSA. The ends were cut back, 7 bases at V and 1 base at J, with 11 bases in the middle. The CDR3 sequence: CASTPGASNQPQHF. The DNA for the CDR3 is TGTGCCAGCACCCCAGGGGCAAGCAATCAGCCCCAGCATTTT.

The chain carries TRBV28 and TRBJ2-3, with 10 bases that match TRBD2. CDR3 size: 13 residues. Germline CDR1 and CDR2: MDHEN and SYDVKM. V was pared by 3 bases and J by 9 bases, with 3 bases of the junction left unmatched. The CDR3 nucleotides are TGTGCCAGCAGTTTTGCTAGCGGGGGAACGCAGTATTTT. It codes for CASSFASGGTQYF.

The J gene is TRBJ2-7, the V gene TRBV30; TRBD1 agrees at 8 bases. The CDR3 sequence is 11 residues long. With 1 base clipped from V and 9 bases from J, the junction kept 2 bases outside the gene matches. Germline CDR1 GTSNPN, CDR2 SVGIG (reference sequence). This CDR3 reads CAWSEGQGQYF. The DNA of the CDR3 is TGTGCCTGGAGTGAAGGACAGGGGCAGTACTTC.

This CDR3 is CAIRSASGDNEQFF. The CDR3 coding sequence is TGTGCCATCAGGTCGGCTAGCGGGGACAATGAGCAGTTCTTC. The chain couples TRBV10-3 to TRBJ2-1; 9 bases agree with TRBD2. Germline CDR1 ENHRY, CDR2 SYGVKD. This CDR3 region has 14 residues. The ends lost 6 bases at V and 5 bases at J; junction bases unmatched: 5.

This clone was detected only once. The rearrangement joins TRBV6-4 to TRBJ1-4, with a weak D call TRBD1 (5 bases). CDR1 is MRHNA, CDR2 SNTAGT, per germline. CDR3 length: 15 residues. The ends were cut back, 0 bases at V and 7 bases at J, with 12 bases in the middle. The CDR3 DNA follows: TGTGCCAGCAGTGACTCGAGTGGGGCAATTGAAAAACTGTTTTTT. Translation: CASSDSSGAIEKLFF.

The CDR3 DNA is TGTGCCAGCATAGGGACAGGCGTCCTTAACTATGGCTACACCTTC. Its translation is CASIGTGVLNYGYTF. The chain carries TRBV6-5 and TRBJ1-2; 8 nucleotides align to TRBD1. CDR1 and CDR2 (germline): MNHEY, SVGAGI. Germline trimming cut 7 bases from V and 1 base from J; bases unmatched to any gene: 8. This CDR3 is built from 15 residues.

The chain recombines TRBV5-1 with TRBJ2-1; 9 nucleotides align to TRBD1. Per germline, CDR1 SGHRS and CDR2 YFSETQ. V shed 0 bases and J 4 bases; nucleotides not matched to a gene: 2. This CDR3 has 15 residues. The CDR3 sequence: CASSLATGGYNEQFF. The CDR3 DNA sequence: TGCGCCAGCAGCTTGGCGACAGGGGGGTACAATGAGCAGTTCTTC.

Sample share makes this clone medium-sized. Different DNA sequences within this sample yield the same CDR3. The CDR3 reads CASSLQGANTEAFF. The CDR3 nucleotides are TGTGCCAGTAGTCTACAGGGGGCGAACACTGAAGCTTTCTTT. The chain carries TRBV19 and TRBJ1-1, with 9 bases matching TRBD1. The junction had 2 bases not matched to a gene; V was cut back by 5 bases and J by 1 base. There are 14 residues in the CDR3. The germline CDR1 and CDR2 sequences are LNHDA and SQIVND (reference sequence). Variable domain in full (rest from reference TRBV19 and TRBJ1-1): DGGITQSPKYLFRKEGQNVTLSCEQNLNHDAMYWYRQDPGQGLRLIYYSQIVNDFQKGDIAEGYSVSREKKESFPLTVTSAQKNPTAFYLCASSLQGANTEAFFGQGTRLTVV.

CDR3 sequence reads: CASSPGQGNEKLFF. DNA of the CDR3: TGTGCCAGCAGCCCGGGACAGGGGAATGAAAAACTGTTTTTT. V is TRBV7-9 and J is TRBJ1-4, with TRBD1 matching 10 bases. This CDR3 is built from 14 residues. J was trimmed by 5 bases and V by 5 bases; bases with no gene match: 2. Germline CDR1 is SEHNR and CDR2 is FQNEAQ (reference sequence).

This clone was detected once. The rearrangement uses TRBV6-6 and TRBJ1-6, with D maybe TRBD1 (6 bases). The germline CDR1 and CDR2 sequences are MNHNY and SVGAGI (reference sequence). Trimming took off 6 bases at V and 4 bases at J, with 10 bases between the two ends. The CDR3 is 14 amino acids. The chain's CDR3 is CASSRQAYNSPLHF. Here the CDR3 DNA reads TGTGCCAGCAGCCGACAGGCTTATAATTCACCCCTCCACTTT.

The rearrangement uses TRBV6-5 and TRBJ1-1; 11 positions match TRBD1. Looked up from germline, CDR1 is MNHEY and CDR2 is SVGAGI. The V and J ends lost 7 bases and 1 base, in that order; junction bases with no gene match: 5. There are 15 residues in the CDR3. DNA of the CDR3: TGTGCCAGCATGAGGACAGGGGGCGCGAACACTGAAGCTTTCTTT. Translation: CASMRTGGANTEAFF.

The chain combines TRBV30 with TRBJ1-1; a possible D gene is TRBD1 (5 bases). The CDR3 covers 13 residues. Germline values: CDR1 GTSNPN, CDR2 SVGIG (reference sequence). V was clipped by 4 bases and J by 10 bases, with 19 bases between them. For the CDR3, the DNA is TGTGCCTGGACATCTCCGTGGCCCCAGGGAGCTTTCTTT. Its protein product is CAWTSPWPQGAFF. The complete variable domain, with remaining parts taken from reference TRBV30 and TRBJ1-1, reads SQTIHQWPATLVQPVGSPLSLECTVEGTSNPNLYWYRQAAGRGLQLLFYSVGIGQISSEVPQNLSASRPQDRQFILSSKKLLLSDSGFYLCAWTSPWPQGAFFGQGTRLTVV.

CDR3 coding DNA: TGCGCCAGCAGTGATCGGGACAGGGGAAGCTCCTACAATGAGCAGTTCTTC. Translating it yields CASSDRDRGSSYNEQFF. The chain combines TRBV10-2 with TRBJ2-1, with TRBD1 matching over 10 bases. The germline CDR1 and CDR2 sequences are WSHSY and SAAADI. The ends lost 3 bases at V and 0 bases at J; junction bases unmatched: 5. The CDR3 runs to 17 residues.

The J gene is TRBJ1-1, the V gene TRBV11-3; 7 bases are shared with TRBD1. The V gene end was trimmed by 5 bases and the J gene end by 1 base; junction bases not matched to a gene: 7. The CDR3 covers 15 residues. Germline V gene lookup returns CDR1 SGHNT and CDR2 YENEEA. CDR3 DNA: TGTGCCAGCAGCCCAGGGGGGACATCGAACACTGAAGCTTTCTTT. Amino acid sequence: CASSPGGTSNTEAFF.

V usage is TRBV3-1 (or the pseudogene TRBV3-2) and J usage is TRBJ2-1; D is possibly TRBD1 or TRBD2 (5 bases each). The CDR3 is made up of 15 amino acids. Looked up from germline, CDR1 is LGHDT and CDR2 is YNNKEL (reference sequence). V lost 4 bases and J lost 8, with 18 bases in between. The CDR3 nucleotides read TGTGCCAGCAGCCCCAAGACCCCGGGGCTCCATGAGCAGTTCTTC. Translated: CASSPKTPGLHEQFF.

The CDR3 sequence: CASSLARREQFF. CDR3 coding DNA: TGTGCCAGCAGTTTGGCCCGCCGGGAGCAGTTCTTC. This sequence joins TRBV28 and TRBJ2-1; the D is unclear. Trimming removed 3 bases at V and 10 bases at J, with 10 bases between. This CDR3 has 12 amino acids. Germline V gives CDR1 MDHEN, CDR2 SYDVKM.

The chain joins TRBV7-9 to TRBJ1-1; D may be TRBD1 (5 bases). The length of the CDR3 is 15 residues. Trimming left V 3 bases short and J 5 bases short, with 16 bases between. Germline CDR1 SEHNR, CDR2 FQNEAQ (reference sequence). The CDR3 coding sequence is TGTGCCAGCAGCTTTTCCAGGGCAATTGGAACTGAAGCTTTCTTT. Translation: CASSFSRAIGTEAFF.

The gene calls are TRBV2 and TRBJ2-2, with 7 bases fitting TRBD1. The CDR3 has 14 amino acids. The V and J ends lost 5 bases and 5 bases, in that order; junction bases with no gene match: 5. The germline gives CDR1 SNHLY, CDR2 FYNNEI. The CDR3, as DNA: TGTGCCAGCAGTTACAGGGGTTGGACCGGGGAGCTGTTTTTT. Its protein product is CASSYRGWTGELFF.

V gene TRBV19 combines with J gene TRBJ1-4, with D maybe TRBD1 (6 bases). The CDR3 loop spans 15 amino acids. Deletions cut 3 bases from V and 8 bases from J, with 16 bases between. Germline CDR1 LNHDA, CDR2 SQIVND (reference sequence). CDR3 loop: CASSMITGATEKLFF. The CDR3 DNA is TGTGCCAGTAGTATGATAACGGGGGCAACCGAAAAACTGTTTTTT.

This clone was counted only a few times. The chain is built from TRBV19 and TRBJ1-6; D unclear. The CDR3 totals 15 residues. V was trimmed by 9 bases and J by 1 base, leaving 13 bases between them. The V gene's germline CDR1 is LNHDA and CDR2 SQIVND (reference sequence). CDR3 sequence reads: CASRPSTSYNSPLHF. CDR3 nucleotides: TGTGCCAGCAGGCCCAGTACGTCCTATAATTCACCCCTCCACTTT. Complete variable domain (other parts from reference TRBV19 and TRBJ1-6): DGGITQSPKYLFRKEGQNVTLSCEQNLNHDAMYWYRQDPGQGLRLIYYSQIVNDFQKGDIAEGYSVSREKKESFPLTVTSAQKNPTAFYLCASRPSTSYNSPLHFGNGTRLTVT.

The genes are TRBV5-1 and TRBJ1-2; TRBD1 matches 7 bases. The CDR3 has 14 residues. The V gene end was trimmed by 8 bases and the J gene end by 2 bases; junction bases not matched to a gene: 9. CDR1 and CDR2 from the germline V gene are SGHRS and YFSETQ. For the CDR3, the DNA is TGCGCCAGTTACACTACGACAGGGAACTATGGCTACACCTTC. This gives the protein CASYTTTGNYGYTF.

This clone occurred once. This chain links TRBV5-1 with TRBJ2-5; a weak D match, TRBD2 (7 bases). From germline, CDR1 is SGHRS and CDR2 YFSETQ. This CDR3 contains 15 residues. Trimming pared 4 bases from V and 2 bases from J, leaving 15 bases between. In DNA form, the CDR3 reads TGCGCCAGCAGCCCAAAGGGGGGGGCTCAAGAGACCCAGTACTTC. This codes for CASSPKGGAQETQYF.

The chain carries TRBV9 and TRBJ1-1; possible D gene TRBD1, 6 bases. Germline CDR1 is SGDLS and CDR2 is YYNGEE. There are 15 residues in the CDR3. V lost 4 bases to trimming and J lost 0 bases, with 13 bases between them. In nucleotides, the CDR3 is TGTGCCAGCAGCCCCACAGGGTCTATGAACACTGAAGCTTTCTTT. Translated, it gives CASSPTGSMNTEAFF. Full variable domain (remainder filled in from reference TRBV9 and TRBJ1-1): DSGVTQTPKHLITATGQRVTLRCSPRSGDLSVYWYQQSLDQGLQFLIQYYNGEERAKGNILERFSAQQFPDLHSELNLSSLELGDSALYFCASSPTGSMNTEAFFGQGTRLTVV.

Written as DNA, the CDR3 is TGTGCCAGCAGCTCGCGGGGGGACAGGGCCCCCAATGAGCAGTTCTTC. Its translation: CASSSRGDRAPNEQFF. The chain is built from TRBV7-6 and TRBJ2-1, with D possibly being TRBD1 (9 bases). The CDR3 has 16 amino acids. The V and J ends lost 4 bases and 6 bases respectively, with 19 bases between them. Germline CDR1 and CDR2: SGHVS and FNYEAQ.

The DNA for the CDR3 is TGTGCCAGTAAGGACACGGGGCTATTAAACACTGAAGCTTTCTTT. Amino acids: CASKDTGLLNTEAFF. This chain uses TRBV19 with TRBJ1-1, with D possibly being TRBD1 (5 bases). Trimming stripped 7 bases from V and 2 bases from J, with 17 bases between. The germline gives CDR1 LNHDA, CDR2 SQIVND (reference sequence). This CDR3 has 15 amino acids. Drawing the rest from reference TRBV19 and TRBJ1-1, the complete variable domain is DGGITQSPKYLFRKEGQNVTLSCEQNLNHDAMYWYRQDPGQGLRLIYYSQIVNDFQKGDIAEGYSVSREKKESFPLTVTSAQKNPTAFYLCASKDTGLLNTEAFFGQGTRLTVV.

The rearrangement uses TRBV24-1 and TRBJ1-2, with 8 nucleotides matching TRBD1. The V and J ends lost 4 bases and 3 bases, in that order; junction bases with no gene match: 3. The CDR3 contains 14 residues. The germline V gene has CDR1 KGHDR and CDR2 SFDVKD. In DNA, the CDR3 is TGTGCCACCAGTGACATGACAGGGGACTATGGCTACACCTTC. Translation gives CATSDMTGDYGYTF.

V and J are TRBV29-1 and TRBJ2-7; D not certain. V was shortened by 3 bases and J by 0 bases, with 9 bases between the two germline ends. Germline CDR1 reads SQVTM; CDR2 reads ANQGSEA. There are 13 residues in the CDR3. CDR3 loop: CSVEAALSYEQYF. CDR3 coding DNA: TGCAGCGTTGAGGCAGCCCTCTCCTACGAGCAGTACTTC.

This chain uses TRBV4-1 with TRBJ2-7; D may correspond to TRBD1 or TRBD2 (5 bases each). The length of the CDR3 is 14 residues. V was cut by 3 bases and J by 6 bases, with 15 bases left in between. Germline V gives CDR1 MGHRA, CDR2 YSYEKL. CDR3 amino acids: CASSHPSTGLEQYF. The DNA of the CDR3 is TGCGCCAGCAGCCATCCCTCAACGGGGCTCGAGCAGTACTTC.

The chain joins TRBV19 to TRBJ2-1; TRBD2 agrees at 14 bases. Germline V lookup: CDR1 LNHDA, CDR2 SQIVND (reference sequence). The CDR3 is made up of 16 amino acids. The V gene end was trimmed by 0 bases and the J gene end by 9 bases; junction bases not matched to a gene: 4. Here the CDR3 reads CASSIDPGLAGGEQFF. The CDR3, as DNA: TGTGCCAGTAGTATAGACCCCGGACTAGCGGGGGGTGAGCAGTTCTTC.